This T cell receptor (beta chain) is from a study of shared clonotypes between healthy human individuals (dated by TCRdb to 2020 to 2021). In the study overall: A few men and two women, aged 18 to 49 years, made up the cohort. For each donor, three plates each were used for CD4 naive and CD4 memory, two plates were used for CD8 naive, and one plate was used for CD8 memory. Blood TCR repertoires of four to six healthy adults were deeply sequenced to estimate repertoire size and the extent of clonotype sharing between individuals. Libraries were prepared and TCR repertoires were sequenced by different laboratories using diverse techniques, in order to increase sequencing depth and limit assay-specific biases. Each donor's leukapheresis produced roughly between roughly 0.9 and 9 billion PBMCs.

Using the deep immunoSEQ assay, TCR CDR3 regions were amplified from genomic DNA by multiplex PCR. Genomic DNA extracted from each cell subset was distributed evenly over all wells of several immunoSEQ 96-well plates, and each plate served as one replicate. For sorted subsets, roughly 190 ng of genomic DNA, equivalent to some 33,000 T cell genomes, went into each replicate PCR. Purified libraries were measured with a Qubit 3.0 fluorometer, size-checked on a Bioanalyzer 2100, and measured again with the KAPA Library Quantification kit. Every immunoSEQ 96-well plate was sequenced on a dedicated single-read 150-cycle Illumina NextSeq 550 flow cell. The authors' analysis ran thus. Because only junctional sequences without quality scores were contained in the immunoSEQ output, filtering matching that applied to full-length reads could not be performed. To assign V/J genes and CDR3, sequences were annotated against IMGT germline references using PyIR, a Python wrapper for IgBLAST v1.9. Reads were filtered out if the reads had weak V/J assignments (E-value above 1e-6), no CDR3, stop codons, out-of-frame junctions, or ambiguous translated residues. V3J clonotypes were defined by identical inferred V gene, J gene, and CDR3 amino acid sequence. Percentage overlap between repertoires was calculated by dividing the number of shared unique clonotypes by the size of the smaller repertoire. Repertoire richness was assessed with RTK rarefaction, the Chao1 estimator, and Recon v2.1 estimates of unobserved clonotypes. OLGA was used to compute generation probabilities for all TCRbeta clonotypes that the gDNA method yielded from four donors. In TCRdb, the immuneACCESS table is reduced to in-frame sequences with V and J assigned. These tables do not hold every clone; where another copy was compared, an unresolved V gene accounts for under half, and the others remain unexplained. D and trimming were read from the DNA, whereas the V and J calls and clone size are those reported in that table. This sample gives millions of clones in total; roughly 95% of them show up just once. The ten largest clonotypes hold roughly 1.1% of the sample.

Study-wide findings and limitations: Roughly 5% of naive CD4, roughly 3.6% of naive CD8, 2.3% of memory CD4, and approximately 0.4% of memory CD8 clonotypes were shared across a few donors. The genetic and exposure-history diversity represented was limited by the small number of donors. Sampling was restricted to blood, and TCR repertoires in tissue are likely to differ from TCR repertoires in blood. Pairwise subsampling indicated that sequencing depth was expected to affect the degree of clonotype sharing among donors. Rarefaction of sorted-subset datasets indicated incomplete sequencing despite the large sequencing depth. Naive subsets generally had larger estimated clonotype richness than memory subsets did. Clonotypes shared by all four sorted-subset donors showed higher generation probabilities than non-shared clonotypes.

Remarks on this clone: The antigen this receptor binds is unknown. No base quality information exists; no much larger clone differs at one position.

The CDR3 spans 15 residues, from the cysteine through the phenylalanine. Only the CDR3 portion is preserved as DNA: 45 bases, with reading frame beginning at the first base. Deletion took 6 bases off V and 2 bases off J, with a span of 15 bases between the germline ends. Via the germline V gene (reference sequence), CDR1 is MNHEY and CDR2 SMNVEV. CD8 naive samples consisted of CD45RO-negative cells that were positively selected for CCR7, yielding a CD45RA+CCR7+ population without TemRA cells. The donors were healthy, HIV-negative adults who had no recently reported acute infections or vaccinations. Only Caucasian adults living in Nashville, Tennessee, USA were represented among the donors. Blood was collected by leukapheresis, and PBMCs were isolated by Ficoll-Histopaque density gradient centrifugation and then cryopreserved in liquid nitrogen vapor phase. Analytical flow cytometry was used to check the purity and quantity of each magnetically sorted T cell population. From each sorted fraction, genomic DNA was isolated and quantified by UV absorbance on a Nanodrop 2000c.

The rearrangement joined TRBV27 to TRBJ2-3; the D gene remains uncertain. The sequence was obtained from a man aged 18 to 30 in good health. Specimen: naive CD8+ T cells sorted from blood. In the paper's terms, the cell subset or site label means: CD45RA+CCR7+. The DNA sequence reads TGTGCCAGCAGCCAAGTGGCGGACGTCACAGATACGCAGTATTTT. It specifies CASSQVADVTDTQYF.